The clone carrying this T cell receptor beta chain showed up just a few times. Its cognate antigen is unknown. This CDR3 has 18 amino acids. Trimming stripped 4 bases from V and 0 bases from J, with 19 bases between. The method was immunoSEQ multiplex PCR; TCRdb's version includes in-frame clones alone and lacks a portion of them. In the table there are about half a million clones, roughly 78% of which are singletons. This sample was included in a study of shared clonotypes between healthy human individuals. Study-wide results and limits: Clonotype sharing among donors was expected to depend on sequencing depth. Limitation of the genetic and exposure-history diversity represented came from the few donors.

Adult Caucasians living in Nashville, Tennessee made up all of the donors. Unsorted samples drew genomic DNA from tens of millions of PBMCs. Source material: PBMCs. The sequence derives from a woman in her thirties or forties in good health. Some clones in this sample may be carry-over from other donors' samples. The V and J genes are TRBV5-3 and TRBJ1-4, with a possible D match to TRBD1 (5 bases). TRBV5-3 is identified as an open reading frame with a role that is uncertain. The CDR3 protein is CARSMGTPGWTTNEKLFF. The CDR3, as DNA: TGTGCCAGAAGCATGGGGACGCCGGGGTGGACAACTAATGAAAAACTGTTTTTT.